Below, 9 T cell receptor beta chains from the same sample are listed, as sequenced in a study of cytomegalovirus exposure and HLA in healthy donors. PCR primers comprised 60 Vbeta and 13 Jbeta primers. Using immunoSEQ multiplex PCR, the repertoire was profiled, and TCRdb retains in-frame clones only, with some absent. Altogether approximately 160,000 clones are present, around 72% being singletons, with the ten largest covering 1.4% to 1.5%. The specimen was PBMCs. Source of these receptors: a man in his fifties or sixties in good health and CMV-seronegative.

The chain recombines TRBV19 with TRBJ2-1; D may be TRBD2 (5 bases). V was cut by 4 bases and J by 2 bases, with 18 bases left in between. This CDR3 is 17 amino acids long. Germline values: CDR1 LNHDA, CDR2 SQIVND (reference sequence). The CDR3 here is CASSRDVLAGPYNEQFF. CDR3 nucleotide sequence: TGTGCCAGTAGTAGAGATGTGCTAGCAGGCCCCTACAATGAGCAGTTCTTC.

The V call is TRBV28, the J call TRBJ2-4; 7 bases are a match to TRBD2. The CDR3 has 14 residues. Germline loops: CDR1 MDHEN, CDR2 SYDVKM. V shed 7 bases, J shed 1 base, and the junction held 4 bases outside the gene matches. The CDR3 loop is CASIPGGAKNIQYF. DNA for the CDR3: TGTGCCAGCATCCCCGGGGGGGCCAAAAACATTCAGTACTTC. The full variable domain, with the rest looked up from reference TRBV28 and TRBJ2-4, is DVKVTQSSRYLVKRTGEKVFLECVQDMDHENMFWYRQDPGLGLRLIYFSYDVKMKEKGDIPEGYSVSREKKERFSLILESASTNQTSMYLCASIPGGAKNIQYFGAGTRLSVL.

The chain recombines TRBV27 with TRBJ1-2, with no clear D. Germline CDR1 and CDR2: MNHEY and SMNVEV (reference sequence). V lost 7 bases to trimming and J lost 6 bases, with 24 bases between them. The CDR3 extends over 16 amino acids. The CDR3 DNA reads as TGTGCCAGCACCTCCCTAGGGTCGCAGGCGGGGAATGGCTACACCTTC. This encodes CASTSLGSQAGNGYTF.

Only a few counts were recorded for this clone. The V gene is TRBV5-1, the J gene TRBJ1-1; D not certain. V shed 3 bases and J shed 11 bases, with 14 bases lying between them. Germline lookup yields CDR1 SGHRS and CDR2 YFSETQ. The CDR3 covers 12 residues. For the CDR3, the DNA is TGCGCCAGCAGCTCGGGTTCTCCAGAGGCTTTCTTT. Protein: CASSSGSPEAFF.

This clone was counted only a few times. The chain is built from TRBV19 and TRBJ1-1, with 7 bases fitting TRBD1. Unmatched junction bases numbered 10, after V lost 5 bases and J lost 4 bases. Germline V lookup: CDR1 LNHDA, CDR2 SQIVND (reference sequence). The CDR3 has 15 residues. CDR3: CASSAQGGAFTEAFF. The CDR3 DNA is TGTGCCAGTAGTGCGCAAGGGGGCGCCTTCACTGAAGCTTTCTTT.

The V gene is TRBV6-5, the J gene TRBJ1-1; D may be TRBD1 (5 bases). Germline values: CDR1 MNHEY, CDR2 SVGAGI. The V gene lost 2 bases and the J gene lost 1 base, with 8 bases spanning the gap. This CDR3 has 14 residues. This CDR3 reads CASSYLQGNTEAFF. The CDR3 region has the DNA TGTGCCAGCAGTTACCTCCAGGGGAACACTGAAGCTTTCTTT.

V and J are TRBV18 and TRBJ1-1; D unclear. CDR1 KGHSH and CDR2 LQKENI come from the germline V gene. Deletions cut 2 bases from V and 2 bases from J, with 9 bases between. The CDR3 length is 14 residues. The CDR3 DNA reads TGTGCCAGCTCACCATCGACAACTAACACTGAAGCTTTCTTT. It codes for CASSPSTTNTEAFF. Looking up the rest from reference TRBV18 and TRBJ1-1 gives the full variable domain: NAGVMQNPRHLVRRRGQEARLRCSPMKGHSHVYWYRQLPEEGLKFMVYLQKENIIDESGMPKERFSAEFPKEGPSILRIQQVVRGDSAAYFCASSPSTTNTEAFFGQGTRLTVV.

The chain is built from TRBV1 and TRBJ1-2; TRBD1, as called in the table, went unchecked against the DNA. TRBV1 is described as a pseudogene. This CDR3 contains 16 residues. CDR3 sequence reads: CTSSQDTGQVPYGYTF. DNA of the CDR3: TGCACCAGCAGCCAAGATACGGGACAGGTTCCCTATGGCTACACCTTC.

A few counts support this clone. The V gene is TRBV19, the J gene TRBJ1-1; TRBD1 might be the D (6 bases). The CDR3 length is 16 residues. V was clipped by 4 bases and J by 1 base, with 16 bases between them. From germline, CDR1 is LNHDA and CDR2 SQIVND (reference sequence). The CDR3 reads CASSTPLGARNTEAFF. In DNA form, the CDR3 reads TGTGCCAGTAGTACTCCTTTGGGGGCCCGGAACACTGAAGCTTTCTTT.